The T cell receptor (beta chain) under discussion was sequenced for a study of brain T cells in children with intractable seizures. The study, taken as a whole, reports: Pre-surgery blood may have been undersampled, hiding some clones. Only CDR3 sequence similarity suggested viral specificity, without known HCMV serostatus.

Only in-frame clones appear in the TCRdb table, and some are missing; sequencing was by immunoSEQ multiplex PCR. The table lists 80,000 or so clones, 93% of them singletons. Turning to this clone: Its antigen is undetermined.

CDR1 is SGHDN, CDR2 FVKESK, per germline. With 5 bases removed from V and 0 bases from J, the gap between germline ends came to 10 bases. The CDR3 runs to 14 residues. Only cases whose brain tissue showed the highest T cell transcript signatures were sequenced. Pre-surgery treatment included at least one anti-epileptic drug. The clonotype comes from a boy in the first two years of life with tuberous sclerosis and intractable seizures. The source was peripheral blood, collected at surgery. The V and J genes are TRBV14 and TRBJ1-2; D is unclear. CDR3 sequence (DNA): TGTGCCAGCAGCTTCCGATGGTCTAACTATGGCTACACCTTC. Protein product: CASSFRWSNYGYTF.